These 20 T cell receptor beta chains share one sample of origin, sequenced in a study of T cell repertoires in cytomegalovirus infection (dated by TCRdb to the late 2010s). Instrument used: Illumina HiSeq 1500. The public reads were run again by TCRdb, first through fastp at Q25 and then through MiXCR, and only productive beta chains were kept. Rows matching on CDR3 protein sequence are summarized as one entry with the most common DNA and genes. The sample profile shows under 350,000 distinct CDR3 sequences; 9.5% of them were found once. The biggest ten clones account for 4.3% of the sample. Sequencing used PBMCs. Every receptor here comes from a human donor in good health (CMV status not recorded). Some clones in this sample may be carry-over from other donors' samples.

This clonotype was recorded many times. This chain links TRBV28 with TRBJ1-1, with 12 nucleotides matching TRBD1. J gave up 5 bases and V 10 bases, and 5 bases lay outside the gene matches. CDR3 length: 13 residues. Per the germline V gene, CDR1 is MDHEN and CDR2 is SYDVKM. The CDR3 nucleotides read TGTGCCACGGGGACAGGGGGCGGGACTGAAGCTTTCTTT. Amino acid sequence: CATGTGGGTEAFF.

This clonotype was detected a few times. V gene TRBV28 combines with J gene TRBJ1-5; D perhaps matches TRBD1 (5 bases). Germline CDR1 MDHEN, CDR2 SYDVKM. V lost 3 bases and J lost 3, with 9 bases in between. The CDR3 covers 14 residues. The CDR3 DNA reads TGTGCCAGCAGTTTCCGGGGCAACAATCAGCCCCAGCATTTT. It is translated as CASSFRGNNQPQHF.

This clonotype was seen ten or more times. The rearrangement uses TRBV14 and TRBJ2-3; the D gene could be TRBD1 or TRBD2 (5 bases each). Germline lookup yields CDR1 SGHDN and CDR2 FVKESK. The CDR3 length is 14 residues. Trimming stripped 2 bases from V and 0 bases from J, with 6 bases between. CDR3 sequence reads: CASSQWDSTDTQYF. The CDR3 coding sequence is TGTGCCAGCAGCCAATGGGACAGCACAGATACGCAGTATTTT. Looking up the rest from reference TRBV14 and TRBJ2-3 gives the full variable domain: EAGVTQFPSHSVIEKGQTVTLRCDPISGHDNLYWYRRVMGKEIKFLLHFVKESKQDESGMPNNRFLAERTGGTYSTLKVQPAELEDSGVYFCASSQWDSTDTQYFGPGTRLTVL.

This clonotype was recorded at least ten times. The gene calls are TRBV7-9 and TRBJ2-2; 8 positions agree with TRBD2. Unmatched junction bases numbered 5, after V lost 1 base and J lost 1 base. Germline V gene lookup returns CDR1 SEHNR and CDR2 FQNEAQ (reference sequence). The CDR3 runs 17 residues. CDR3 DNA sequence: TGTGCCAGCAGCTTAGTTGGGCTAGCGGGGAACACCGGGGAGCTGTTTTTT. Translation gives CASSLVGLAGNTGELFF.

The CDR3 loop is CSAHIAGGPADTQYF. The DNA for the CDR3 is TGCAGTGCTCACATAGCGGGGGGGCCCGCAGATACGCAGTATTTT. The chain is built from TRBV20-1 and TRBJ2-3; 11 bases match TRBD2. With 5 bases clipped from V and 4 bases from J, the junction kept 8 bases outside the gene matches. The CDR3 consists of 15 residues. Germline V gives CDR1 DFQATT, CDR2 SNEGSKA (reference sequence).

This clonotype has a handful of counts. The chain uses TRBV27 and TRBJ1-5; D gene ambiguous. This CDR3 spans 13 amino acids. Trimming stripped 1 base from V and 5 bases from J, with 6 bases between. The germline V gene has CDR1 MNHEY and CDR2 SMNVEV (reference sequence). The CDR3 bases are TGTGCCAGCAGTTTATTGGGATATCAGCCCCAGCATTTT. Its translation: CASSLLGYQPQHF.

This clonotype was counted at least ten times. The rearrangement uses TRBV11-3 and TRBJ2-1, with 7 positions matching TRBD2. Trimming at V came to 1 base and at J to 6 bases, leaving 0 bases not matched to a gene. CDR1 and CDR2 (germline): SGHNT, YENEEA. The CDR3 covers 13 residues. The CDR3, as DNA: TGTGCCAGCAGCTTAGCGGGGGGCAATGAGCAGTTCTTC. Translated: CASSLAGGNEQFF.

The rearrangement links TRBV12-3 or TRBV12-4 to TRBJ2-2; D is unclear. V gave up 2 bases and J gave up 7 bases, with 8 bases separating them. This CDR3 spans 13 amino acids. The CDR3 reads CASSLKGDGELFF. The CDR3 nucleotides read TGTGCCAGCAGTTTAAAGGGCGACGGGGAGCTGTTTTTT.

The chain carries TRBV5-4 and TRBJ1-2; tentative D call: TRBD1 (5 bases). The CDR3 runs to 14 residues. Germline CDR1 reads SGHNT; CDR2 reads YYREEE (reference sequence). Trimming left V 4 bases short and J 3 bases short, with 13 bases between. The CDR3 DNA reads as TGTGCCAGCAGCATGGTGGGGGTTGACTATGGCTACACCTTC. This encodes CASSMVGVDYGYTF.

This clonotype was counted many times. The CDR3 protein is CASTSPQWRRDTEAFF. Written as DNA, the CDR3 is TGTGCCAGCACCTCACCGCAGTGGCGTCGGGACACTGAAGCTTTCTTT. The chain is built from TRBV7-9 and TRBJ1-1; D remains ambiguous. Germline CDR1 and CDR2: SEHNR and FQNEAQ (reference sequence). Trimming took 7 bases from V and 3 from J, leaving 21 bases between them. There are 16 residues in the CDR3.

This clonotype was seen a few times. CDR3 loop: CAWSRNEQFF. The CDR3 DNA sequence: TGTGCCTGGAGTAGGAATGAGCAGTTCTTC. The V and J genes are TRBV30 and TRBJ2-1; D is undetermined. The CDR3 sequence is 10 residues long. Germline CDR1 is GTSNPN and CDR2 is SVGIG (reference sequence). V was trimmed by 2 bases and J by 7 bases, leaving 3 bases between them.

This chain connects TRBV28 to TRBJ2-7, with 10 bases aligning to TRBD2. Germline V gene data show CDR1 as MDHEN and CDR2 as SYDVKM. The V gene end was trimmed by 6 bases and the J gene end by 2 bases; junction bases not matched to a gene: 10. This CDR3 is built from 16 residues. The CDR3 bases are TGTGCCAGCAGGCTAACCGGACTAGCGGAAGCCTACGAGCAGTACTTC. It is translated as CASRLTGLAEAYEQYF.

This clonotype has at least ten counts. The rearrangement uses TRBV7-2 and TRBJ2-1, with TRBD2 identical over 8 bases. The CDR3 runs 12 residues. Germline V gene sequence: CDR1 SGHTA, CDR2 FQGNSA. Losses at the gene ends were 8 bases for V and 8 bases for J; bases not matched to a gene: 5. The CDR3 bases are TGTGCCAGCGGGGGACTAGGCGATGAGCAGTTCTTC. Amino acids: CASGGLGDEQFF.

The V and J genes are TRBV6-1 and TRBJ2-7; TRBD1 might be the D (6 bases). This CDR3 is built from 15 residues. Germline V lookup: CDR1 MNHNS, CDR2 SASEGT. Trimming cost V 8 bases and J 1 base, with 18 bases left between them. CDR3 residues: CASHVQGSKSYEQYF. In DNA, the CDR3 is TGTGCCAGCCACGTTCAGGGGTCAAAGTCCTACGAGCAGTACTTC.

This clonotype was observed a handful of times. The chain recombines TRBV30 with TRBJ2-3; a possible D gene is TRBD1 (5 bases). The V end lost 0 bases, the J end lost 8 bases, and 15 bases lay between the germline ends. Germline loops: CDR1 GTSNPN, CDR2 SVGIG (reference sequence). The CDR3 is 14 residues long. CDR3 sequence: CAWSVPSVRGTQYF. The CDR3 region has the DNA TGTGCCTGGAGTGTACCCTCCGTTAGGGGTACGCAGTATTTT.

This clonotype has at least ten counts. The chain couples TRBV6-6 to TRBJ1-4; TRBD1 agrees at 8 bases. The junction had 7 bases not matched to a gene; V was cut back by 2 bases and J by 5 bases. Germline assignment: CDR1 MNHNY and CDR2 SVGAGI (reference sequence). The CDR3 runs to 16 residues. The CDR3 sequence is CASSYPSGGRNEKLFF. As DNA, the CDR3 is TGTGCCAGCAGTTACCCTTCAGGGGGCCGGAATGAAAAACTGTTTTTT.

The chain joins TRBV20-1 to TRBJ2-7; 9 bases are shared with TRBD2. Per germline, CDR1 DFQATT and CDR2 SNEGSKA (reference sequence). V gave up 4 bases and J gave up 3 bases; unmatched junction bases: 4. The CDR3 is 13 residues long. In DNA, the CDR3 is TGCAGTGCTACCTTAGCGGGGGTCTACGAGCAGTACTTC. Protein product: CSATLAGVYEQYF.

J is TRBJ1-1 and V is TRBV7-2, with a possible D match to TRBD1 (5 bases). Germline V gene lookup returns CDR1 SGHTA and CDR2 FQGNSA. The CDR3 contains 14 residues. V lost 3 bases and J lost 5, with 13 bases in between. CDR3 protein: CASSFGGGSTEAFF. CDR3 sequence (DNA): TGTGCCAGCAGCTTTGGGGGGGGTAGTACTGAAGCTTTCTTT.

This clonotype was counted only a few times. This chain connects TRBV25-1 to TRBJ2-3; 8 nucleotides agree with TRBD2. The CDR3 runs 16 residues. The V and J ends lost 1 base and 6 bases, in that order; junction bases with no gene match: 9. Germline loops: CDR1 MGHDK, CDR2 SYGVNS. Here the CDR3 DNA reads TGTGCCAGCAGTGAATCGGGGGGGCTCGCCGTGGATACGCAGTATTTT. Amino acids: CASSESGGLAVDTQYF.

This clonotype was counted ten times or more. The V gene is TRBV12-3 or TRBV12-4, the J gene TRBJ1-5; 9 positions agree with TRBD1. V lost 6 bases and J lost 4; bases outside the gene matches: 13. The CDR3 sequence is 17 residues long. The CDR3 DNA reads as TGTGCCAGCAGCCGCGGGACAGGGCGAGCATTAAATCAGCCCCAGCATTTT. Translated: CASSRGTGRALNQPQHF.